This paragraph covers one T cell receptor beta chain sequence. Its antigen is still unknown. The data derive from a study of response to subunit inactivated influenza vaccine. Each CDR3 protein is one row after TCRdb ran MiXCR on the RT-PCR reads. The table shows some 500,000 distinct CDR3 sequences, with approximately 13% occurring only once. Study-level results: T cells newly recruited by each seasonal influenza vaccination are few, the authors suggested.

The clonotype was recovered from a man aged 45 to 65 who received an inactivated influenza vaccine. Sequenced here: PBMCs from blood, sampled around seven weeks after vaccination.

CDR3 in amino acids: CASSYNRHNQETQYF. The CDR3 nucleotides are TGTGCCAGCAGTTACAATCGGCACAACCAAGAGACCCAGTACTTC. The chain employs TRBV6-5 and TRBJ2-5; D gene uncertain. CDR3 size: 15 residues. The germline V gene has CDR1 MNHEY and CDR2 SVGAGI. V dropped 2 bases and J dropped 0 bases, with 10 bases sitting between them.